This T cell receptor beta chain originates from a study of blood T cell repertoires in COVID-19. Study information: Spain, Italy and the United States supplied samples that represented acute and convalescent COVID-19. PBMCs, B-cell-depleted T cells, or T cells provided the cDNA or gDNA that made up the material.

Germline CDR1 SEHNR, CDR2 FQNEAQ (reference sequence). Trimming removed 1 base from V and 4 bases from J, with 11 bases in between. CDR3 length: 14 amino acids. Original processing methods: Estimated nucleated cell counts came from reference gene primer amplification. Repertoires were generated with immunoSEQ multiplex PCR, while TCRdb's copy carries only in-frame clones and drops some. That table supplies the V and J calls and clone size; D and trimming were determined from the DNA. The data hold roughly 170,000 clones, with less than 85% observed a single time. The sequencing input was peripheral blood. This receptor was obtained from an elderly woman with acute or convalescent COVID-19. V gene TRBV7-9 combines with J gene TRBJ2-7; D perhaps matches TRBD2 (5 bases). The CDR3 sequence is CASSLEGVSYEQYF. CDR3 DNA: TGTGCCAGCAGCTTAGAGGGAGTATCTTACGAGCAGTACTTC.